These 21 T cell receptor beta chains were sequenced from one sample in a study of cytomegalovirus exposure and HLA in healthy donors. PCR employed 60 Vbeta and 13 Jbeta primers. The method was immunoSEQ multiplex PCR; TCRdb's version includes in-frame clones alone and lacks a portion of them. This sample has 90,000 to 150,000 clones, with roughly four fifths found just once. Sequenced input: PBMCs. Receptors originate from a woman in her 30s in good health and CMV-seropositive.

This chain connects TRBV10-3 to TRBJ2-3, with 11 bases identical to TRBD2. This CDR3 contains 18 residues. V lost 0 bases to trimming and J lost 4 bases; unmatched junction nucleotides: 9. Germline V gene sequence: CDR1 ENHRY, CDR2 SYGVKD. The CDR3 sequence is CAISESGGLADVADTQYF. CDR3 bases: TGTGCCATCAGTGAGTCTGGGGGACTAGCGGACGTAGCAGATACGCAGTATTTT.

The gene calls are TRBV6-6 and TRBJ1-1; TRBD1 aligns across 7 bases. Germline V gene sequence: CDR1 MNHNY, CDR2 SVGAGI (reference sequence). V was pared by 5 bases and J by 0 bases, with 3 bases of the junction left unmatched. The CDR3 consists of 14 residues. Here the CDR3 DNA reads TGTGCCAGCAGTGACAGGGTGGTGAACACTGAAGCTTTCTTT. It codes for CASSDRVVNTEAFF.

The chain employs TRBV28 and TRBJ2-3; the match to TRBD1 covers 7 bases. Germline V gene sequence: CDR1 MDHEN, CDR2 SYDVKM. The V segment lost 7 bases and the J segment 6 bases; nucleotides outside the gene matches: 13. The CDR3 is made up of 15 amino acids. CDR3 residues: CASNTNRGLRDTQYF. The DNA of the CDR3 is TGTGCCAGCAATACGAACAGGGGCCTCCGGGATACGCAGTATTTT.

V usage is TRBV7-2 and J usage is TRBJ1-1; possible D gene TRBD1, 6 bases. Trimming shortened V by 7 bases and J by 1 base, and 19 bases separated the two germline ends. The CDR3 totals 16 residues. Germline CDR1 is SGHTA and CDR2 is FQGNSA. The CDR3 nucleotides read TGTGCCAGCACCCCTGCGGGCAGGGGCCCGAACACTGAAGCTTTCTTT. It yields the protein CASTPAGRGPNTEAFF. Full variable domain (outside the CDR3, taken from reference TRBV7-2 and TRBJ1-1): GAGVSQSPSNKVTEKGKDVELRCDPISGHTALYWYRQSLGQGLEFLIYFQGNSAPDKSGLPSDRFSAERTGGSVSTLTIQRTQQEDSAVYLCASTPAGRGPNTEAFFGQGTRLTVV.

This clone was counted only a few times. V usage is TRBV29-1 and J usage is TRBJ2-5, with TRBD2 identical over 10 bases. CDR1 and CDR2 from the germline V gene are SQVTM and ANQGSEA. The V and J ends lost 4 bases and 2 bases, in that order; junction bases with no gene match: 10. The CDR3 extends over 16 amino acids. The CDR3 region has the DNA TGCAGCGTTGTAAAAGGGACTAGCGATTTACAAGAGACCCAGTACTTC. It translates to CSVVKGTSDLQETQYF.

This clone showed up just a few times. The chain combines TRBV5-6 with TRBJ2-3; no definite D call. There are 14 residues in the CDR3. CDR1 is SGHDT and CDR2 is YYEEEE in the germline V gene. V lost 0 bases and J lost 2, with 7 bases in between. CDR3 DNA: TGTGCCAGCAGCTTGGGGCTTACCACAGATACGCAGTATTTT. It specifies CASSLGLTTDTQYF.

The chain couples TRBV7-8 to TRBJ2-7; 7 bases are a match to TRBD1. Unmatched junction bases numbered 8, after V lost 1 base and J lost 2 bases. This CDR3 has 16 residues. CDR1 and CDR2 (germline): SGHVS, FQNEAQ. In DNA, the CDR3 is TGTGCCAGCAGCTTAGGCCCTCCGGGACAGACCTACGAGCAGTACTTC. Its protein product is CASSLGPPGQTYEQYF.

The J gene is TRBJ2-7, the V gene TRBV4-1; 8 nucleotides agree with TRBD2. Germline trimming cut 4 bases from V and 2 bases from J; bases unmatched to any gene: 10. This CDR3 contains 16 residues. In germline, CDR1 is MGHRA, CDR2 YSYEKL. The CDR3 DNA is TGCGCCAGCAGCCCGCTCCCACTAGCGGAAACCTACGAGCAGTACTTC. Translating it yields CASSPLPLAETYEQYF.

This chain's CDR3 is CASSLGAAEAFF. CDR3 DNA: TGTGCCAGCAGCTTGGGGGCAGCTGAAGCTTTCTTT. The V gene is TRBV6-1, the J gene TRBJ1-1; a possible D gene is TRBD1 (6 bases). CDR1 MNHNS and CDR2 SASEGT come from the germline V gene. The CDR3 contains 12 residues. V was shortened by 6 bases and J by 6 bases, with 11 bases between the two germline ends.

V and J are TRBV27 and TRBJ1-2; 10 nucleotides align to TRBD1. The germline CDR1 and CDR2 sequences are MNHEY and SMNVEV (reference sequence). CDR3 size: 17 residues. V was pared by 5 bases and J by 4 bases, with 13 bases of the junction left unmatched. The chain's CDR3 is CASSPMLGTGDVYGYTF. The CDR3 nucleotides are TGTGCCAGCAGTCCTATGTTGGGGACAGGGGATGTCTATGGCTACACCTTC.

This clone is a singleton in its sample. The chain links TRBV6-5 to TRBJ2-7; 9 nucleotides line up with TRBD1. J was trimmed by 5 bases and V by 5 bases; bases with no gene match: 7. Germline CDR1 is MNHEY and CDR2 is SVGAGI. The CDR3 length is 14 residues. The CDR3 is CASSGWDRDHEQYF. In DNA form, the CDR3 reads TGTGCCAGCAGTGGTTGGGACAGGGACCACGAGCAGTACTTC.

A note on this clone: This sample also contains other DNA sequences that code for the same CDR3. This rearrangement joins TRBV6-5 to TRBJ1-2; possible D gene TRBD1, 6 bases. The germline V and J ends were trimmed by 6 bases and 7 bases, with 12 bases remaining between them. Germline CDR1 is MNHEY and CDR2 is SVGAGI. The CDR3 totals 12 residues. The CDR3 is CASSLGRGGYTF. Here the CDR3 DNA reads TGTGCCAGCAGCTTAGGCAGGGGTGGCTACACCTTC.

Written as DNA, the CDR3 is TGTGCCAGCAGTCCCCAGGCAGGGTTCACAGATACGCAGTATTTT. Residues: CASSPQAGFTDTQYF. V and J are TRBV25-1 and TRBJ2-3; perhaps TRBD1 as D (5 bases). The CDR3 runs to 15 residues. Between the trimmed V and J ends, which lost 5 bases and 2 bases, there was a span of 14 bases. From germline, CDR1 is MGHDK and CDR2 SYGVNS.

The chain combines TRBV18 with TRBJ1-5; TRBD1 might be the D (5 bases). CDR1 is KGHSH and CDR2 is LQKENI in the germline V gene. Deletions cut 4 bases from V and 3 bases from J, with 7 bases between. CDR3 length equals 13 residues. CDR3 region: CASSRDFNQPQHF. CDR3 nucleotides: TGTGCCAGCTCACGGGACTTCAATCAGCCCCAGCATTTT.

This clone was seen more than once but under ten times. V and J are TRBV4-3 and TRBJ1-1; D is perhaps TRBD1 (6 bases). CDR3 length: 15 residues. Germline CDR1 LGHNA, CDR2 YSLEER. V was clipped by 0 bases and J by 5 bases, with 13 bases between them. The CDR3 region is CASSQDYRVMTEAFF. The DNA for the CDR3 is TGCGCCAGCAGCCAAGACTACAGGGTAATGACTGAAGCTTTCTTT.

This clone was seen a handful of times. J is TRBJ2-3 and V is TRBV6-5; D may be TRBD2 (6 bases). CDR1 is MNHEY and CDR2 is SVGAGI in the germline V gene. The ends were cut back, 2 bases at V and 0 bases at J, with 9 bases in the middle. This CDR3 has 15 residues. CDR3 amino acids: CASSYGGFSTDTQYF. For the CDR3, the DNA is TGTGCCAGCAGTTACGGGGGGTTTAGCACAGATACGCAGTATTTT.

This clone was recorded once. This chain uses TRBV6-1 with TRBJ1-5; D call uncertain. The CDR3 extends over 14 amino acids. V dropped 3 bases and J dropped 2 bases, with 8 bases sitting between them. The V gene's germline CDR1 is MNHNS and CDR2 SASEGT. As DNA, the CDR3 is TGTGCCAGCAGTGAGAGCCTGGGCAATCAGCCCCAGCATTTT. This codes for CASSESLGNQPQHF.

The chain has TRBV5-1 and TRBJ2-7; D is possibly TRBD1 (6 bases). CDR1 SGHRS and CDR2 YFSETQ come from the germline V gene. V dropped 7 bases and J dropped 0 bases, with 11 bases sitting between them. The length of the CDR3 is 13 residues. CDR3 in DNA: TGCGCCAGCGGGATGGACAGCTCCTACGAGCAGTACTTC. Translated: CASGMDSSYEQYF.

The chain links TRBV6-4 to TRBJ2-1; 8 bases fit TRBD1. V lost 8 bases, J lost 7 bases, and 10 bases stayed unmatched. The germline V gene has CDR1 MRHNA and CDR2 SNTAGT. This CDR3 region has 14 residues. The CDR3 loop is CASRPRQGWNEQFF. The CDR3 nucleotides read TGTGCCAGCCGACCGAGACAGGGGTGGAATGAGCAGTTCTTC.

The V call is TRBV9, the J call TRBJ2-5, with TRBD1 as a possible D gene (6 bases). The CDR3 has 14 amino acids. CDR1 and CDR2 from the germline V gene are SGDLS and YYNGEE. V lost 4 bases and J 0 bases, leaving 10 bases between the germline ends. The CDR3 reads CASSPDRYQETQYF. In DNA, the CDR3 is TGTGCCAGCAGCCCAGACAGGTACCAAGAGACCCAGTACTTC.

CDR3 nucleotides: TGTGCCAGCAGCCCGATCGGGACAGGGAACACCGGGGAGCTGTTTTTT. It is translated as CASSPIGTGNTGELFF. The chain recombines TRBV7-3 with TRBJ2-2, with TRBD1 identical over 8 bases. CDR1 is SGHTA and CDR2 is FQGTGA in the germline V gene. There are 16 residues in the CDR3. Trimming cost V 5 bases and J 1 base; bases outside gene matches: 6.